The sample holds a few counts of the clone carrying this TCR beta chain. PCR amplification relied on 60 Vbeta primers (plus 13 Jbeta primers). Assay used: immunoSEQ multiplex PCR; TCRdb lists only in-frame clones, some missing. The sample carries about 160,000 clones, 70% to 80% recorded once. These data belong to a study of cytomegalovirus exposure and HLA in healthy donors. CDR3 size: 15 residues. Trimming removed 1 base from V and 4 bases from J, with 10 bases in between. The V gene's germline CDR1 is MNHNS and CDR2 SASEGT. The sequenced material came from PBMCs. The clonotype originates from a man aged 30 to 39 in good health and CMV-seronegative. This chain joins TRBV6-1 and TRBJ2-2, with D uncertain. CDR3 amino acids: CASSEGLVATGELFF. CDR3 DNA: TGTGCCAGCAGTGAAGGATTAGTAGCCACCGGGGAGCTGTTTTTT.